A selection of T cell receptor beta chains follows, all from one sample in a study of CD8 T cells in ankylosing spondylitis. MiXCR was run by TCRdb on the 5' RACE reads, yielding one entry per CDR3 protein. The table lists hundreds of thousands of distinct CDR3 sequences, 20% of them singletons. Source material: blood, either unsorted or a sorted T cell fraction (not recorded which). The receptors originated from a male donor with ankylosing spondylitis or in good health (not recorded which). Both conserved end residues are part of each CDR3.

>TRBV29-1
CSVSEGQGGNTIYF
>TRBV10-1
CASSESRTGLNTGELFF
>TRBV5-1
CASSTVGGDEKLFF
>TRBV5-1
CASRLAFDSLETQYF
>TRBV10-3
CAISELAGGGPTDTQYF
>TRBV18
CASSPQNKNYGYTF
>TRBV9
CASSVEEGSTMKQFF
>TRBV20-1
CSPQRIAKNIQYF
>TRBV2
CANSFRGTSTGELFF
>TRBV4-2
CASSQETDWTPLHF
>TRBV4-1
CASSQVTGAGDTQYF
>TRBV7-3
CASSPDMSRRELFF
>TRBV20-1
CSARSDPSAKNIQYF
>TRBV5-1
CASSPGYSSGATDTQYF
>TRBV2
CASSDRGATEAFF
>TRBV2
CASSEGRAQPQHF
>TRBV15
CATSLGGTGIGNEQFF
>TRBV7-3
CASSPHTNTEAFF
>TRBV5-1
CASSLGGAYTEAFF
>TRBV7-2
CASSLVVSQETQYF
>TRBV18
CASSPPGRAETQYF
>TRBV24-1
CATSEKDRAADTQYF
>TRBV5-1
CASSFNGDTEAFF
>TRBV24-1
CATSAQGASKVSYNEQFF
>TRBV7-2
CASSSTGAASPLHF
>TRBV7-2
CASSVSPSTDTQYF
>TRBV5-1
CASRLDVTGELFF
>TRBV6-1
CASSPGVGSSGANVLTF
>TRBV5-1
CASSLGPGGLNNHNEQFF
>TRBV20-1
CSATRGTRRDTQYF
>TRBV7-8
CASSLGKSSGNTIYF
>TRBV27
CASSLRASGGDNEQFF
>TRBV3-1
CASSPRDMYNEQFF
>TRBV5-1
CAGSLGLQETQYF
>TRBV29-1
CSVKIQGANTGELFF
>TRBV7-8
CASSPKGLSTDTQYF
>TRBV9
CASSASGTQEETQYF
>TRBV5-1
CASSLGPGGNQPQHF
>TRBV4-1
CASSRTGQGVENIQYF
>TRBV20-1
CSARDFRGPQETQYF
>TRBV24-1
CATSQGNTGELFF
>TRBV5-1
CASRASGMATDTQYF
>TRBV6-5
CASSYSRSGLAGADTQYF
>TRBV6-1
CASSALAADTQYF
>TRBV7-2
CASLKSYSRNNEQFF
>TRBV29-1
CSVDNDGTYGYTF
>TRBV12-3/TRBV12-4
CASSAVGEMGELFF
>TRBV11-1
CASSPGQGRGNEQFF